This T cell receptor (beta chain) was sequenced for a study of patients and donors after allogeneic stem cell transplantation (TCRdb year 2020). The library was prepared using RT-PCR. Sequencing used a NextSeq 550. TCRdb took the public reads, trimmed them with fastp at Q25, ran MiXCR for clone calling and kept in-frame beta chains. A single entry per CDR3 protein holds the most common genes and DNA from its merged rows. For this sample the table gives 800,000 to 1,000,000 distinct CDR3 sequences, of which approximately 19% were detected only once. The ten largest clones capture 5% to 6.5% of the sample. Regarding this clonotype: Its specific antigen is unknown. The record has no base qualities; no much larger clone is one base away.

The CDR3 spans 13 residues, from the cysteine through the phenylalanine. Just CDR3 DNA is preserved here, 39 bases in frame from base 1. At the junction V is shortened by 3 bases and J by 3 bases, with 10 bases in between. For CDR1 and CDR2, the germline V gene lists SGDLS and YYNGEE. The rearranged segments are TRBV9 and TRBJ2-7; the D gene is perhaps TRBD2, on 5 matching bases. The specimen was blood, either unsorted or a sorted T cell fraction (not recorded which). This receptor was identified in a human donor who was either an allogeneic HSCT recipient or a stem cell or donor lymphocyte infusion donor (not recorded which). It is not recorded whose cells these are; they may come from a transplant donor. The CDR3 amino acid sequence is: CASSEREYYEQYF. The bases read TGTGCCAGCAGCGAGAGGGAGTACTACGAGCAGTACTTC. Extended through the reference TRBV9 and TRBJ2-7 proteins, this CDR3 yields the full variable domain: DSGVTQTPKHLITATGQRVTLRCSPRSGDLSVYWYQQSLDQGLQFLIQYYNGEERAKGNILERFSAQQFPDLHSELNLSSLELGDSALYFCASSEREYYEQYFGPGTRLTVT.